The 27 T cell receptor beta chains reported below all come from one sample, sequenced in a study of CD8 T cells in Susac syndrome. It was with random hexamers that 0.5 to 1 ug RNA was reverse transcribed. Each CDR3 protein is one row after TCRdb ran MiXCR on the immunoSEQ multiplex PCR reads. This sample carries 200,000 to 300,000 distinct CDR3 sequences, 93% of them seen once, and the ten largest clones take around 0.07%. The sequencing input was CD4+ T cells from PBMCs. Receptors originate from a human donor with multiple sclerosis.

The chain joins TRBV12-3 or TRBV12-4 to TRBJ1-5, with 7 bases identical to TRBD1. The CDR3 length is 16 residues. With V trimmed by 6 bases and J by 0 bases, 8 bases remained unmatched. For the CDR3, the DNA is TGTGCCAGCAGAACCACAGGGGCCAATAGCAATCAGCCCCAGCATTTT. Its translation: CASRTTGANSNQPQHF.

The gene calls are TRBV12-3 or TRBV12-4 and TRBJ1-2; perhaps TRBD1 as D (6 bases). Trimming took 5 bases from V and 3 from J, leaving 13 bases between them. The CDR3 runs to 14 residues. The CDR3 is CASSPEGGHYGYTF. In DNA, the CDR3 is TGTGCCAGCAGTCCAGAGGGGGGCCACTATGGCTACACCTTC.

The rearrangement joins TRBV30 to TRBJ1-1, with D possibly matching TRBD1 (6 bases). Trimming pared 5 bases from V and 2 bases from J, leaving 15 bases between. The germline CDR1 and CDR2 sequences are GTSNPN and SVGIG (reference sequence). The CDR3 loop spans 14 amino acids. CDR3 protein: CAWVQGRGNTEAFF. DNA of the CDR3: TGTGCCTGGGTCCAGGGGAGAGGAAACACTGAAGCTTTCTTT.

The chain combines TRBV27 with TRBJ2-2; TRBD1 is a possible D gene (6 bases). Trimming removed 5 bases at V and 3 bases at J, with 19 bases between. This CDR3 spans 17 amino acids. The germline gives CDR1 MNHEY, CDR2 SMNVEV (reference sequence). This CDR3 reads CASSAAGTRGDTGELFF. The CDR3 DNA sequence: TGTGCCAGCAGTGCCGCCGGGACACGGGGTGACACCGGGGAGCTGTTTTTT.

The V gene is TRBV20-1, the J gene TRBJ2-1; TRBD2 aligns across 8 bases. This CDR3 is 19 amino acids long. V trimming: 6 bases; J trimming: 2 bases; junction bases outside the gene matches: 21. The germline V gene encodes CDR1 DFQATT and CDR2 SNEGSKA (reference sequence). The CDR3 is CSAHGLAGSGVTAYNEQFF. CDR3 nucleotide sequence: TGCAGTGCCCATGGGTTGGCCGGTAGCGGGGTGACGGCCTACAATGAGCAGTTCTTC.

The chain has TRBV29-1 and TRBJ2-1; D remains unclear. The CDR3 has 10 amino acids. The V end lost 7 bases, the J end lost 10 bases, and 11 bases lay between the germline ends. Germline CDR1 reads SQVTM; CDR2 reads ANQGSEA. The CDR3 sequence is CSARFEEQFF. Written as DNA, the CDR3 is TGCAGCGCCCGGTTTGAGGAGCAGTTCTTC.

Here the CDR3 reads CASRKQGGNQPQHF. In DNA, the CDR3 is TGTGCCAGCAGGAAACAAGGGGGCAATCAGCCCCAGCATTTT. The chain couples TRBV6-5 to TRBJ1-5; D might be TRBD1 (5 bases). The V gene's germline CDR1 is MNHEY and CDR2 SVGAGI. CDR3 length equals 14 residues. Trimming removed 6 bases at V and 2 bases at J, with 11 bases between.

CDR3 bases: TGTGCCAGCAGCTTAGCCCTTAATGAAAAACTGTTTTTT. Translating gives CASSLALNEKLFF. The gene calls are TRBV7-2 and TRBJ1-4, with D hard to call. This CDR3 region has 13 residues. Germline V gene data show CDR1 as SGHTA and CDR2 as FQGNSA. Deletions cut 0 bases from V and 4 bases from J, with 3 bases between.

This chain uses TRBV18 with TRBJ1-2; D remains unclear. The V gene's germline CDR1 is KGHSH and CDR2 LQKENI. This CDR3 is 15 amino acids long. Trimming removed 0 bases from V and 8 bases from J, with 16 bases in between. For the CDR3, the DNA is TGTGCCAGCTCACCACCCCAGCAGGAGCTCCGAGGCTACACCTTC. Translation gives CASSPPQQELRGYTF.

This clonotype has just one count. The chain recombines TRBV12-3 or TRBV12-4 with TRBJ2-2; either TRBD1 or TRBD2 may fit D (5 bases each). V was pared by 3 bases and J by 4 bases, with 9 bases between. The CDR3 sequence is 14 residues long. The CDR3 sequence is CASSFEGFTGELFF. Written as DNA, the CDR3 is TGTGCCAGCAGTTTTGAGGGGTTCACCGGGGAGCTGTTTTTT.

The chain combines TRBV6-2 or TRBV6-3 with TRBJ2-3; maybe TRBD1 (5 bases). The CDR3 has 15 amino acids. V was clipped by 4 bases and J by 4 bases, with 15 bases between them. Germline assignment: CDR1 MNHEY and CDR2 SVGEGT. CDR3 nucleotide sequence: TGTGCCAGCAGTTTTCCTGAATGGGGCCCAGATACGCAGTATTTT. As protein: CASSFPEWGPDTQYF.

This clonotype was detected only once. The chain links TRBV25-1 to TRBJ1-1; possible D gene TRBD1, 5 bases. Germline-derived CDR1 and CDR2 are MGHDK and SYGVNS. V dropped 1 base and J dropped 5 bases, with 14 bases sitting between them. The CDR3 totals 15 residues. The CDR3 loop is CASSESKAGRTEAFF. Written as DNA, the CDR3 is TGTGCCAGCAGTGAATCTAAGGCAGGGAGGACTGAAGCTTTCTTT.

A single count supports this clonotype. V and J are TRBV20-1 and TRBJ2-1; TRBD2 matches at 8 bases. CDR3 length: 17 amino acids. Looked up from germline, CDR1 is DFQATT and CDR2 is SNEGSKA (reference sequence). Trimming at V came to 0 bases and at J to 2 bases, leaving 9 bases not matched to a gene. In nucleotides, the CDR3 is TGCAGTGCTAGAGATTTTTTCGGGCGGGGGGCCTACAATGAGCAGTTCTTC. Amino acids: CSARDFFGRGAYNEQFF.

The rearrangement links TRBV4-1 to TRBJ2-5; D is tentatively TRBD1 or TRBD2 (5 bases each). V was pared by 1 base and J by 2 bases, with 11 bases between. The CDR3 sequence is 15 residues long. Germline V gene data show CDR1 as MGHRA and CDR2 as YSYEKL. As DNA, the CDR3 is TGCGCCAGCAGCCAAGTGGGGACCATACAAGAGACCCAGTACTTC. It specifies CASSQVGTIQETQYF.

The chain couples TRBV20-1 to TRBJ1-1; weak D call: TRBD1 (6 bases). The CDR3 has 17 residues. Germline CDR1 reads DFQATT; CDR2 reads SNEGSKA (reference sequence). The V end was cut by 0 bases, the J end by 8 bases, with 25 bases between. The CDR3 sequence: CSARDHNRDTLGVEAFF. CDR3 nucleotide sequence: TGCAGTGCTAGAGATCATAACCGGGACACCCTCGGCGTGGAAGCTTTCTTT.

This clonotype was observed a few times. The chain couples TRBV5-1 to TRBJ2-6; TRBD1 matches 11 bases. The CDR3 contains 18 residues. CDR1 is SGHRS, CDR2 YFSETQ, per germline. V dropped 4 bases and J dropped 2; count of bases not matched to a gene: 8. The CDR3 DNA reads as TGCGCCAGCAGCATAAATGGACAGGGGGCGACTGGGGCCAACGTCCTGACTTTC. Amino acids: CASSINGQGATGANVLTF.

V is TRBV30 and J is TRBJ1-5; D is perhaps TRBD1 (5 bases). CDR3 length: 13 residues. Germline CDR1 and CDR2: GTSNPN and SVGIG (reference sequence). V lost 1 base and J 3 bases, leaving 7 bases between the germline ends. CDR3 bases: TGTGCCTGGAGTGACAGGTTCAATCAGCCCCAGCATTTT. Its protein product is CAWSDRFNQPQHF. Full variable domain (remainder filled in from reference TRBV30 and TRBJ1-5): SQTIHQWPATLVQPVGSPLSLECTVEGTSNPNLYWYRQAAGRGLQLLFYSVGIGQISSEVPQNLSASRPQDRQFILSSKKLLLSDSGFYLCAWSDRFNQPQHFGDGTRLSIL.

This sequence joins TRBV27 and TRBJ1-2; D remains ambiguous. V shed 5 bases and J shed 8 bases, with 18 bases lying between them. CDR1 is MNHEY and CDR2 is SMNVEV in the germline V gene (reference sequence). The CDR3 length is 14 residues. CDR3 bases: TGTGCCAGCAGTCCCGCCCAAGGGCGGAAAGGCTACACCTTC. Protein: CASSPAQGRKGYTF.

The J gene is TRBJ1-1, the V gene TRBV10-2, with D possibly TRBD1 on 5 matching bases. Between the trimmed V and J ends, which lost 3 bases and 5 bases, there was a span of 10 bases. Germline V lookup: CDR1 WSHSY, CDR2 SAAADI. The CDR3 length is 13 residues. The CDR3 region is CASSDWGGTEAFF. The CDR3 DNA follows: TGCGCCAGCAGTGATTGGGGGGGAACTGAAGCTTTCTTT.

This clonotype was observed a single time. The rearrangement uses TRBV15 and TRBJ1-4, with TRBD1 as a possible D gene (5 bases). V was pared by 0 bases and J by 6 bases, with 11 bases between. The CDR3 loop spans 15 amino acids. Germline lookup yields CDR1 LNHNV and CDR2 YYDKDF (reference sequence). The CDR3 region is CATSRDQGNDEKLFF. In DNA form, the CDR3 reads TGTGCCACCAGCAGAGACCAGGGCAATGATGAAAAACTGTTTTTT.

The chain has TRBV9 and TRBJ1-2, with D possibly being TRBD1 (5 bases). The CDR3 runs 15 residues. The germline V gene has CDR1 SGDLS and CDR2 YYNGEE. V was pared by 0 bases and J by 0 bases, with 9 bases between. CDR3 in amino acids: CASSVASTANYGYTF. CDR3 nucleotide sequence: TGTGCCAGCAGCGTAGCCTCGACAGCTAACTATGGCTACACCTTC.

V is TRBV24-1 and J is TRBJ1-2, with D unclear. The CDR3 extends over 16 amino acids. V was cut by 4 bases and J by 8 bases, with 22 bases left in between. Germline V gene sequence: CDR1 KGHDR, CDR2 SFDVKD. Written as DNA, the CDR3 is TGTGCCACCAGTGACTCATCCCAGGACGGGCTGCTGGGCTACACCTTC. Its protein product is CATSDSSQDGLLGYTF.

The chain links TRBV20-1 to TRBJ2-6; D remains ambiguous. Germline CDR1 DFQATT, CDR2 SNEGSKA (reference sequence). CDR3 length: 16 residues. The germline V and J ends were trimmed by 6 bases and 0 bases, with 15 bases remaining between them. The CDR3 nucleotides read TGCAGTGCAATCCCCCTCAGCCGCTCTGGGGCCAACGTCCTGACTTTC. Translating gives CSAIPLSRSGANVLTF.

Turning to this clonotype: The junction and the germline gene differ at one end; a read error may be behind it. CDR3: CASGETVNTGELFF. DNA of the CDR3: TGTGCCAGCGGTGAGACAGTGAACACCGGGGAGCTGTTTTTT. J is TRBJ2-2 and V is TRBV6-1; D possibly corresponds to TRBD1 (5 bases). The CDR3 totals 14 residues. Germline V CDR1 and CDR2: MNHNS, SASEGT.

The genes are TRBV19 and TRBJ2-1; D possibly uses TRBD1 or TRBD2 (5 bases each). Germline V gene data show CDR1 as LNHDA and CDR2 as SQIVND (reference sequence). The CDR3 spans 14 residues. The V end was cut by 4 bases, the J end by 5 bases, with 12 bases between. The chain's CDR3 is CASSTGPNNNEQFF. Written as DNA, the CDR3 is TGTGCCAGTAGTACGGGACCGAATAACAATGAGCAGTTCTTC.

This chain uses TRBV6-1 with TRBJ2-2, with D unclear. CDR3 length equals 12 residues. Trimming took off 8 bases at V and 3 bases at J, with 7 bases between the two ends. Germline CDR1 and CDR2: MNHNS and SASEGT. CDR3 loop: CASVSYTGELFF. In nucleotides, the CDR3 is TGTGCCAGCGTCTCCTACACCGGGGAGCTGTTTTTT.

The CDR3 sequence is CASSLAAGGTQYF. The CDR3 region has the DNA TGTGCCAGCAGCTTAGCCGCAGGAGGGACCCAGTACTTC. This sequence joins TRBV11-3 and TRBJ2-5; possible D gene TRBD2, 5 bases. The V gene lost 1 base and the J gene lost 7 bases, with 10 bases spanning the gap. CDR1 is SGHNT, CDR2 YENEEA, per germline. The CDR3 length is 13 residues.